This TCR beta chain originates from a study of cytomegalovirus exposure and HLA in healthy donors. This CDR3 region has 17 residues. Trimming removed 4 bases from V and 0 bases from J, with 16 bases in between. Germline CDR1 is MDHEN and CDR2 is SYDVKM. PCR used 60 Vbeta primers and 13 Jbeta primers. Clones were read by immunoSEQ multiplex PCR, and TCRdb kept only the in-frame ones, dropping some. The data contain fewer than 250,000 clones, roughly 80% of them seen just once; the ten biggest clones take up 2.5% to 3.5%. V is TRBV28 and J is TRBJ1-3; D not certain. Specimen: PBMCs. The receptor's source is a man aged 30 to 39 in good health and CMV-seronegative. CDR3 protein: CASSSIRGASSGNTIYF. CDR3 in DNA: TGTGCCAGCAGTTCTATCAGAGGCGCAAGCTCTGGAAACACCATATATTTT.